This TCR beta chain is drawn from a study of T cells in Graves' hyperthyroidism and ophthalmopathy. Blood was sampled at initial diagnosis of hyperthyroidism, prior to onset of any ophthalmopathy symptoms. Broader study findings: Onset of ophthalmopathy came a median roughly 6 months after the model predicted it. Most clonotypes expanded in the thyroid (above 0.001) were also present in blood. In the analysis, a 13 V-J model separated ophthalmopathy from stable hyperthyroidism.

As regards this clonotype: Its antigen is not identified.

Regions amplified from RNA transcripts were the TCR beta CDR3 regions. A first-round RT-PCR of the TCR CDR3 used the HTBI primer set. One entry per CDR3 protein, called by TCRdb with MiXCR from the multiplex PCR reads. The data contain 370,000 or so distinct CDR3 sequences, about 13% of them seen just once; the ten biggest clones take up 20% to 25%. The CDR3 covers 15 residues. The ends lost 3 bases at V and 2 bases at J; junction bases unmatched: 0. This sequence originates from a young man with Graves' hyperthyroidism that later progressed to Graves' ophthalmopathy. The chain uses TRBV12-3 or TRBV12-4 and TRBJ2-6; 8 bases are a match to TRBD2. The sequenced sample consisted of blood. CDR3 coding DNA: TGTGCCAGCAGTTTCGGGGGGGCTGGGGCCAACGTCCTGACTTTC. Translating gives CASSFGGAGANVLTF.